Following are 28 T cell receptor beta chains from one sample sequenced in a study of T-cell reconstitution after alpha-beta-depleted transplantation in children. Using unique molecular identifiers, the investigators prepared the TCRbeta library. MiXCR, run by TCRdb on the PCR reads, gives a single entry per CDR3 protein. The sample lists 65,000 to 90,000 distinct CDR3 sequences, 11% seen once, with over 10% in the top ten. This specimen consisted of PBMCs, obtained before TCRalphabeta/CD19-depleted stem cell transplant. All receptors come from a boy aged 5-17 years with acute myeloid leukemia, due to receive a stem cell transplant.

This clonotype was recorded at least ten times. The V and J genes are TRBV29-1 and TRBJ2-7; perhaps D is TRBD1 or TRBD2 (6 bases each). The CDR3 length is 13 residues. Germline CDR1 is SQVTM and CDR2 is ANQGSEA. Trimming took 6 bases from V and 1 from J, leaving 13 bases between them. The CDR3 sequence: CSVIRGRSYEQYF. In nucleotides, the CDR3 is TGCAGCGTGATTCGGGGGCGATCCTACGAGCAGTACTTC.

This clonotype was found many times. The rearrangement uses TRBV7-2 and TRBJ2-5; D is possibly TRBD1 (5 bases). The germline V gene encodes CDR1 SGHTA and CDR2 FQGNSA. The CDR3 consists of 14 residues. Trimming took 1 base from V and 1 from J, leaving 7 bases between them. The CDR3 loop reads CASSLGGPQETQYF. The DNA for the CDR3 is TGTGCCAGCAGCTTAGGGGGCCCCCAAGAGACCCAGTACTTC. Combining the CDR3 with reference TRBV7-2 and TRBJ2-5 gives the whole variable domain GAGVSQSPSNKVTEKGKDVELRCDPISGHTALYWYRQSLGQGLEFLIYFQGNSAPDKSGLPSDRFSAERTGGSVSTLTIQRTQQEDSAVYLCASSLGGPQETQYFGPGTRLLVL.

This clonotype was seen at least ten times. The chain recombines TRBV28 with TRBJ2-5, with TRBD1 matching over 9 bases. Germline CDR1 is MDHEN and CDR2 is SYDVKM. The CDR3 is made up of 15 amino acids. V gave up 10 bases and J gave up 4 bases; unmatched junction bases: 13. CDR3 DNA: TGTGCCACCTGTCGCCCGGGACAGGGAGGAGAGACCCAGTACTTC. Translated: CATCRPGQGGETQYF.

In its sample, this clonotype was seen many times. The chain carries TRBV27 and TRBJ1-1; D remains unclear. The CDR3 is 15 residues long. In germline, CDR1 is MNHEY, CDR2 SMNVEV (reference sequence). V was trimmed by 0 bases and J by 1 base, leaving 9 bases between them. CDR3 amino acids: CASSLSGRGNTEAFF. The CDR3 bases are TGTGCCAGCAGTTTATCGGGCAGAGGGAACACTGAAGCTTTCTTT.

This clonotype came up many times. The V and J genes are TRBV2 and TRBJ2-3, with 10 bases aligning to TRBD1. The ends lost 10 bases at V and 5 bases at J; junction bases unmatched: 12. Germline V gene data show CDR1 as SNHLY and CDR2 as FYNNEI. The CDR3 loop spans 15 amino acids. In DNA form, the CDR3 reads TGTGCCACCAACGGGGACAGGGGACGAGGAGATACGCAGTATTTT. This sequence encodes CATNGDRGRGDTQYF.

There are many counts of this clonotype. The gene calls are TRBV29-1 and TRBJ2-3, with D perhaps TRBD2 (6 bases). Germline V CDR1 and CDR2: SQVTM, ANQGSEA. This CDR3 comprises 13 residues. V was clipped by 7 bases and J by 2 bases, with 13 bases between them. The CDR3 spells CSAGPRDTDTQYF. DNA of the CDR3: TGCAGCGCGGGACCGCGGGACACAGATACGCAGTATTTT.

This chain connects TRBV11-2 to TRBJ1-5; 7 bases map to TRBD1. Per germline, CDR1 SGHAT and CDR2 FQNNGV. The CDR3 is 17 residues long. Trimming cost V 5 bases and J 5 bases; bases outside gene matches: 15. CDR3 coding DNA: TGTGCCAGCAGCCTCCGGACAGGATCCGGCCCTCATCAGCCCCAGCATTTT. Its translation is CASSLRTGSGPHQPQHF. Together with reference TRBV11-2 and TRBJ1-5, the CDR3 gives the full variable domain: EAGVAQSPRYKIIEKRQSVAFWCNPISGHATLYWYQQILGQGPKLLIQFQNNGVVDDSQLPKDRFSAERLKGVDSTLKIQPAKLEDSAVYLCASSLRTGSGPHQPQHFGDGTRLSIL.

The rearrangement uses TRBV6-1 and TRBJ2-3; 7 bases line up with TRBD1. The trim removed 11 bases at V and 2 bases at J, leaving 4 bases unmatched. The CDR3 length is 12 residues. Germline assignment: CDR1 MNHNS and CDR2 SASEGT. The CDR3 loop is CASGQNTDTQYF. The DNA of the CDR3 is TGTGCCTCGGGACAGAACACAGATACGCAGTATTTT.

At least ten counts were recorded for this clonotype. The CDR3 region has the DNA TGTGCCACCGAGCGGGGGCGGGGGGGCGATGAGCAGTTCTTC. Translation: CATERGRGGDEQFF. V usage is TRBV24-1 and J usage is TRBJ2-1, with 9 bases lining up with TRBD2. Germline V gene sequence: CDR1 KGHDR, CDR2 SFDVKD. V lost 9 bases, J lost 8 bases, and 10 bases stayed unmatched. The CDR3 contains 14 residues.

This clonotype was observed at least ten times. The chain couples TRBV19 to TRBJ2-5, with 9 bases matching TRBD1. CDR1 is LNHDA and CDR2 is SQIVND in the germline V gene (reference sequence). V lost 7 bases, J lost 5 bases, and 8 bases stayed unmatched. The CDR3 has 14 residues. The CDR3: CASNPGQGSETQYF. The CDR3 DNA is TGTGCCAGTAATCCGGGACAGGGTAGCGAGACCCAGTACTTC.

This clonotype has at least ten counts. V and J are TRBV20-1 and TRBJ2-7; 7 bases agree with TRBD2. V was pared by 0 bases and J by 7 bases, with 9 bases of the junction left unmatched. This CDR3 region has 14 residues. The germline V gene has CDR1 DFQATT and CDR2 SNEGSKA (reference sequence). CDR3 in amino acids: CSARDRLAMREQYF. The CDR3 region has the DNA TGCAGTGCTAGAGACCGACTAGCTATGAGGGAGCAGTACTTC.

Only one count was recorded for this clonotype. CDR3 sequence: CASSPSSGGSYEQYF. CDR3 bases: TGCGCCAGCAGCCCATCTAGCGGGGGCTCCTACGAGCAGTACTTC. The V gene is TRBV23-1, the J gene TRBJ2-7; TRBD2 matches 10 bases. TRBV23-1 counts as an open reading frame of uncertain function. Losses at the gene ends were 6 bases for V and 0 bases for J; bases not matched to a gene: 5. This CDR3 region has 15 residues.

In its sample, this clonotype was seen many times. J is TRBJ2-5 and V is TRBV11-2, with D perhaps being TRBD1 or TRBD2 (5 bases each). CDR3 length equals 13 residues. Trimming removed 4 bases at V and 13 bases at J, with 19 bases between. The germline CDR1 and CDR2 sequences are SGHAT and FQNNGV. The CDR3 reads CASSYTRDRGPYF. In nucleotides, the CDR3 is TGTGCCAGCAGCTATACCCGGGACCGCGGGCCGTACTTC.

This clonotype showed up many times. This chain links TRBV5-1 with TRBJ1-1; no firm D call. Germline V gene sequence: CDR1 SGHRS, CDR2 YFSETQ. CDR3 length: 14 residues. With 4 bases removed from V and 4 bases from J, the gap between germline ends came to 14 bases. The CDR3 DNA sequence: TGCGCCAGCAGCCAACTCCAGCAGCGCACTGAAGCTTTCTTT. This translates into CASSQLQQRTEAFF.

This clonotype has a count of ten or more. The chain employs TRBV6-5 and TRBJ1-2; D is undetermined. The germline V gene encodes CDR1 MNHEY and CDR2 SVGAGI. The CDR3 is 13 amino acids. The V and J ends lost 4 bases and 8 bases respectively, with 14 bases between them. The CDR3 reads CASSFLQSSGYTF. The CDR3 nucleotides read TGTGCCAGCAGTTTTTTACAGAGTTCCGGCTACACCTTC.

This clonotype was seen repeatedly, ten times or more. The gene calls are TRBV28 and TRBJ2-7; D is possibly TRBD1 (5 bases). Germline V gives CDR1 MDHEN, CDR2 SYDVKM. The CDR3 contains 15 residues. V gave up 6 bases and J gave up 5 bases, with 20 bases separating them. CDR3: CASSPRRGTADEQYV. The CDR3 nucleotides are TGTGCCAGCAGCCCGCGAAGGGGAACCGCCGACGAGCAGTACGTC.

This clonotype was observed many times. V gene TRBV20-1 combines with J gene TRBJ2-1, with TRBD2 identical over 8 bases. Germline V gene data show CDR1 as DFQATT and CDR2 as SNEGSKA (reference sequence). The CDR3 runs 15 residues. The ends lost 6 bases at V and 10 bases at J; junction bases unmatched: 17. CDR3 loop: CSATTAGAFRWEQFF. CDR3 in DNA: TGCAGTGCGACCACAGCGGGGGCCTTCAGGTGGGAGCAGTTCTTC.

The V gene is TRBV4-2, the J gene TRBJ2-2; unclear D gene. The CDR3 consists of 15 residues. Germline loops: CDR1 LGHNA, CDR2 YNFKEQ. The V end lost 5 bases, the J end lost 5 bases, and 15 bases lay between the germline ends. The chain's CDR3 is CASSAARVGTGELFF. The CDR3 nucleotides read TGTGCCAGCAGCGCTGCACGGGTTGGGACCGGGGAGCTGTTTTTT.

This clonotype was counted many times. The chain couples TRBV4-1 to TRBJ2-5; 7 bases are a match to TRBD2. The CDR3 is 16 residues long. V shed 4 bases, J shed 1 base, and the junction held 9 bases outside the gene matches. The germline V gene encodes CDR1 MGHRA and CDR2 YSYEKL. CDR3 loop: CASSRPPGGGQETQYF. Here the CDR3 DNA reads TGCGCCAGCAGCCGCCCCCCCGGCGGGGGCCAAGAGACCCAGTACTTC.

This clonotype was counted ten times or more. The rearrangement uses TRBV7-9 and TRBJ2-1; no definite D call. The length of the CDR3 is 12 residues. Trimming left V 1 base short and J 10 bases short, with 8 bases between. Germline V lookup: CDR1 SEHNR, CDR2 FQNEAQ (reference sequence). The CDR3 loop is CASSLDNLEQFF. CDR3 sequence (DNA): TGTGCCAGCAGCTTAGATAACTTGGAGCAGTTCTTC.

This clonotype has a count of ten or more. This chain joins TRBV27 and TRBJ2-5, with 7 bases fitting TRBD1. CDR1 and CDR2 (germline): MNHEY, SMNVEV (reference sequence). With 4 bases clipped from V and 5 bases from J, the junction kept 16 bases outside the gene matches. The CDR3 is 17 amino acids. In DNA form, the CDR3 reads TGTGCCAGCAGTTCTCACCCTAGGGACAGATGGGGGGAGACCCAGTACTTC. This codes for CASSSHPRDRWGETQYF.

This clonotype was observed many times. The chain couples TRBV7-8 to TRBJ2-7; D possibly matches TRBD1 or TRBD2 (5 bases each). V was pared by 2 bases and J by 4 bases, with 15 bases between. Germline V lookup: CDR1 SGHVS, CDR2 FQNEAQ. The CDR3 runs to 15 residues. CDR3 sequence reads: CASSLRRGHNYEQYF. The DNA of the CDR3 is TGTGCCAGCAGCTTACGACGGGGCCATAATTACGAGCAGTACTTC.

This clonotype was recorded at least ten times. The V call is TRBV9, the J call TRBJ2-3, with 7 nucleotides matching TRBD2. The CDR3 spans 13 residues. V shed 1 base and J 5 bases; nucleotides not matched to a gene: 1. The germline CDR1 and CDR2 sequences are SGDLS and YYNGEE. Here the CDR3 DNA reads TGTGCCAGCAGCGTATGGGGGGGAGATACGCAGTATTTT. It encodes CASSVWGGDTQYF.

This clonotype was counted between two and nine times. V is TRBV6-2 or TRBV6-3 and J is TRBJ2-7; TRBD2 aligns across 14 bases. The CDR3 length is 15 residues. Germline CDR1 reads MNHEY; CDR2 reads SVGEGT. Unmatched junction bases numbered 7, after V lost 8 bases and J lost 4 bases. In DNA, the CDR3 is TGTGCCAGCCATAGACTAGCGGGAGGGATATACGAGCAGTACTTC. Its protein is CASHRLAGGIYEQYF.

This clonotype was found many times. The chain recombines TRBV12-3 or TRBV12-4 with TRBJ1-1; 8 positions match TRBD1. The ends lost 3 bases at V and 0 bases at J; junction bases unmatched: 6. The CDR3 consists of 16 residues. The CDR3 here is CASSFPGQDMNTEAFF. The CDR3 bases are TGTGCCAGCAGTTTTCCGGGACAGGACATGAACACTGAAGCTTTCTTT.

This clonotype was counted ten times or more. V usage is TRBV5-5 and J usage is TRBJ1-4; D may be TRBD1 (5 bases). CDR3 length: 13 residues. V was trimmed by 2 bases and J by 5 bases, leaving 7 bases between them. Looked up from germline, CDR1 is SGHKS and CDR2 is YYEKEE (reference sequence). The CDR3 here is CASSLKGNEKLFF. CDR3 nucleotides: TGTGCCAGCAGCTTAAAGGGGAATGAAAAACTGTTTTTT.

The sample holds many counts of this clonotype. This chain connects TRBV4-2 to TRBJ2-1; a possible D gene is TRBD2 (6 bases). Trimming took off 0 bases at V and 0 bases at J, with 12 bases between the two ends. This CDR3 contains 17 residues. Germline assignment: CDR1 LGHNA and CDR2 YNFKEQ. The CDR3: CASSQDGGASSYNEQFF. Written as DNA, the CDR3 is TGTGCCAGCAGCCAAGATGGAGGGGCCAGCTCCTACAATGAGCAGTTCTTC.

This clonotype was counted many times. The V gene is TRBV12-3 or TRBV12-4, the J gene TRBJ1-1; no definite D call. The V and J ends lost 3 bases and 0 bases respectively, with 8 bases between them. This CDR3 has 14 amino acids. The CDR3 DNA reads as TGTGCCAGCAGTTTGAGGACGGTGAACACTGAAGCTTTCTTT. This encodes CASSLRTVNTEAFF.